The text below deals with one T cell receptor beta chain. The same CDR3 can be traced to other DNA sequences in this sample. This record belongs to a study of shared clonotypes between healthy human individuals. Germline loops: CDR1 GTSNPN, CDR2 SVGIG (reference sequence). The CDR3 runs to 14 residues. The germline V and J ends were trimmed by 0 bases and 3 bases, with 10 bases remaining between them. The protocol was immunoSEQ multiplex PCR, while the TCRdb copy is restricted to in-frame clones and leaves out a portion. The profile shows 950,000 to 1,300,000 clones, under 80% of them singletons. Material: memory CD4+ T cells sorted from blood. Subset specified: CD45RA-negative fraction. J is TRBJ2-3 and V is TRBV30, with D possibly matching TRBD1 (6 bases). The source is a man aged 18 to 29 in good health. The CDR3: CAWSVQGGTDTQYF. The CDR3 DNA reads TGTGCCTGGAGTGTACAGGGTGGAACAGATACGCAGTATTTT.